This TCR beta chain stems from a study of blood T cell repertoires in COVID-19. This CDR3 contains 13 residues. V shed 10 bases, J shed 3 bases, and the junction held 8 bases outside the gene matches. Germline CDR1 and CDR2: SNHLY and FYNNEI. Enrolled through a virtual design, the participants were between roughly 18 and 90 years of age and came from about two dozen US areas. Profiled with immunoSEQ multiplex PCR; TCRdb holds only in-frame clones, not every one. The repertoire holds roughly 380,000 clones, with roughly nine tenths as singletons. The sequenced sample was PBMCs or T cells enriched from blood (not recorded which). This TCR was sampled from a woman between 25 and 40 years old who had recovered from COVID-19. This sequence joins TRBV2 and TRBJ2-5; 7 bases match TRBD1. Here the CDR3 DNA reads TGTGCCACCAAGACAGGGCTCGAAGAGACCCAGTACTTC. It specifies CATKTGLEETQYF.